This TCR beta chain was documented in a study of cytotoxic CD8 clonotypes in ibrutinib-treated CLL. The overall study: About 25 partial and 2 complete responses; at median approximately 68 months, about 14 remitted, roughly 12 progressed. Productive templates per sample averaged roughly 250,000; productive rearrangements, 94,082. Study conclusions and caveats: Clonality increased at ibrutinib response, then returned toward baseline at progression. Circulating CD8+ T-cell counts were tracked by baseline clonality, which exceeded that of age-matched healthy donors.

Germline CDR1 reads SGHAT; CDR2 reads FQNNGV. Deletions cut 5 bases from V and 3 bases from J, with 14 bases between. This CDR3 spans 15 amino acids. Assay: immunoSEQ multiplex PCR; the TCRdb copy retains only in-frame clones and omits some. Here the sample spans approximately 320,000 clones, 67% being singletons. Regarding this clone: Its antigen remains unknown.

The chain recombines TRBV11-2 with TRBJ2-1; possibly TRBD2 for D (6 bases). This receptor was obtained from a human donor with chronic lymphocytic leukemia. Source: PBMCs, taken after 36 months of ibrutinib treatment. CDR3 nucleotide sequence: TGTGCCAGCAGCCCCCCCCTAGCGCGCTACAATGAGCAGTTCTTC. This translates into CASSPPLARYNEQFF.